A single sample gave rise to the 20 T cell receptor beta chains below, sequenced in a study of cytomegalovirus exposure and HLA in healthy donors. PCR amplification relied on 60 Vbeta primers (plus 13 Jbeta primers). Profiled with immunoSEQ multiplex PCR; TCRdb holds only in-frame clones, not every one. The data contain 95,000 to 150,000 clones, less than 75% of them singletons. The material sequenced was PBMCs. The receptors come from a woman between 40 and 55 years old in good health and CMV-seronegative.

The chain's CDR3 is CASSELSASNTGELFF. The CDR3 DNA sequence: TGCGCCAGCAGTGAGCTAAGCGCATCGAACACCGGGGAGCTGTTTTTT. The chain joins TRBV10-2 to TRBJ2-2; D unclear. The CDR3 loop spans 16 amino acids. CDR1 and CDR2 (germline): WSHSY, SAAADI. Trimming took 2 bases from V and 0 from J, leaving 10 bases between them.

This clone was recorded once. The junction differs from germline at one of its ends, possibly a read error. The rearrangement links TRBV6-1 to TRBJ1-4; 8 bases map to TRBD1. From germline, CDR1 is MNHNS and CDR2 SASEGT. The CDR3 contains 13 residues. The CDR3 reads CASSERGTGPMIF. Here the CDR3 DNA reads TGTGCCAGCAGTGAACGGGGGACAGGCCCAATGATTTTT.

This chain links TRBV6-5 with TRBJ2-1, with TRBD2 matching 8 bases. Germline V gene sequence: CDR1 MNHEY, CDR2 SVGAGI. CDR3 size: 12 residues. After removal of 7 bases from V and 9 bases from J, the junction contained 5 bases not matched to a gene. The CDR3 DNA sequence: TGTGCCAGCAAACCCGGGGGGGTTGAGCAGTTCTTC. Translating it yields CASKPGGVEQFF.

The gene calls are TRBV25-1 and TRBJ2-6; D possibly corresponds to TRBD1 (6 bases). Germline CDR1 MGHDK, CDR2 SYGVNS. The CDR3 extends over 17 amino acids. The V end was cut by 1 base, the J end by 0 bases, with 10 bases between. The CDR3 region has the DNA TGTGCCAGCAGTGAATTTGGGACAAGCTCTGGGGCCAACGTCCTGACTTTC. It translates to CASSEFGTSSGANVLTF. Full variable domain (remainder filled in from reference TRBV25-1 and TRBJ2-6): EADIYQTPRYLVIGTGKKITLECSQTMGHDKMYWYQQDPGMELHLIHYSYGVNSTEKGDLSSESTVSRIRTEHFPLTLESARPSHTSQYLCASSEFGTSSGANVLTFGAGSRLTVL.

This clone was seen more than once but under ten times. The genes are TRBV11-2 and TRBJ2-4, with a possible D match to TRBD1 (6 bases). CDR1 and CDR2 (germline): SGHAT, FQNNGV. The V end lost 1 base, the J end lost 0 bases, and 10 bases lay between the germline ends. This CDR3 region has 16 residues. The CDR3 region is CASSLVRGLAKNIQYF. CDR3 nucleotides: TGTGCCAGCAGCTTAGTCAGGGGTCTAGCCAAAAACATTCAGTACTTC.

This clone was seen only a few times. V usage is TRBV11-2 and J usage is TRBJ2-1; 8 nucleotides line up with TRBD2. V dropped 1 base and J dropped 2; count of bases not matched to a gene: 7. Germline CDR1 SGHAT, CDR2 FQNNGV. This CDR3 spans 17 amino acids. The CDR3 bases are TGTGCCAGCAGCTTAGGAGTCGGGGGGGGCCCCTACAATGAGCAGTTCTTC. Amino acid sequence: CASSLGVGGGPYNEQFF.

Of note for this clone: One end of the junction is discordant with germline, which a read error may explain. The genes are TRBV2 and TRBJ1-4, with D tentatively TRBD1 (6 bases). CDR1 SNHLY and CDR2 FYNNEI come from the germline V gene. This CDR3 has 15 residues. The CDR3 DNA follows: TGTGCCAGCAGCGAAGCAGGGGTTTCTAATGAAAAACTGTTTTTT. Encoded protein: CASSEAGVSNEKLFF.

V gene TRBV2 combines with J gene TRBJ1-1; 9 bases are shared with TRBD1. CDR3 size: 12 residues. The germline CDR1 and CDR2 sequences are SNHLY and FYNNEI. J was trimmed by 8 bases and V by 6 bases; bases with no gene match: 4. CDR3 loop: CASSNGQGEAFF. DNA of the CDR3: TGTGCCAGCAGCAACGGACAGGGGGAAGCTTTCTTT.

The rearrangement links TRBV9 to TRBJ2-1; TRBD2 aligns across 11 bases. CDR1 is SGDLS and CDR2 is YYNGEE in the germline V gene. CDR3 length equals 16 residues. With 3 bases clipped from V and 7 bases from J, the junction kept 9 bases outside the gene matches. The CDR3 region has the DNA TGTGCCAGCAGCGCATGGGGGCTAGCGGGGGGAAATGAGCAGTTCTTC. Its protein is CASSAWGLAGGNEQFF.

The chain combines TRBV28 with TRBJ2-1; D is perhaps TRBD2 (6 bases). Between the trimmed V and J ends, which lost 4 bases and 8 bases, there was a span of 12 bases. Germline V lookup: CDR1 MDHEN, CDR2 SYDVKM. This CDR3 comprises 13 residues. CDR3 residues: CASSSRLEDEQFF. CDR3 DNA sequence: TGTGCCAGCAGTTCCCGACTAGAAGATGAGCAGTTCTTC.

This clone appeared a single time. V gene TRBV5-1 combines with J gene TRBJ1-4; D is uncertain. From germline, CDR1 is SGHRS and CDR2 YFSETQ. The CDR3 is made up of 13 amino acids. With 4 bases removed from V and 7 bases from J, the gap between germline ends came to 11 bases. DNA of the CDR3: TGCGCCAGCAGCAATCTAGTCGGTGAAAAACTGTTTTTT. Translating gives CASSNLVGEKLFF. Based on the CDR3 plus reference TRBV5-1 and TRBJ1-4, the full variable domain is KAGVTQTPRYLIKTRGQQVTLSCSPISGHRSVSWYQQTPGQGLQFLFEYFSETQRNKGNFPGRFSGRQFSNSRSEMNVSTLELGDSALYLCASSNLVGEKLFFGSGTQLSVL.

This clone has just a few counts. This CDR3 is CASRTTEPNTEAFF. The CDR3 nucleotides are TGTGCCAGCAGGACGACAGAACCGAACACTGAAGCTTTCTTT. The gene calls are TRBV2 and TRBJ1-1, with a possible D match to TRBD1 (5 bases). The length of the CDR3 is 14 residues. The germline gives CDR1 SNHLY, CDR2 FYNNEI. The V gene lost 6 bases and the J gene lost 1 base, with 12 bases spanning the gap.

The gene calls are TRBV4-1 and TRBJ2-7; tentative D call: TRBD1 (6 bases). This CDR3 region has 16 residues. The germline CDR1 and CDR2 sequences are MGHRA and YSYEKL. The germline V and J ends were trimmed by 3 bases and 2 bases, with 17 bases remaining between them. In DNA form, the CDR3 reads TGCGCCAGCAGCCAGAACACAGGGAGAGGTCCCTACGAGCAGTACTTC. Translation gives CASSQNTGRGPYEQYF.

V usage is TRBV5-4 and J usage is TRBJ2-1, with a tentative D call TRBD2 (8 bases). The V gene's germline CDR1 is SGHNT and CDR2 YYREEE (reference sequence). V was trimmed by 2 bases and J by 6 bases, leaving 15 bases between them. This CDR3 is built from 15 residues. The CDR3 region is CASSFTGGGSNEQFF. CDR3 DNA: TGTGCCAGCAGCTTTACGGGAGGGGGCTCCAATGAGCAGTTCTTC.

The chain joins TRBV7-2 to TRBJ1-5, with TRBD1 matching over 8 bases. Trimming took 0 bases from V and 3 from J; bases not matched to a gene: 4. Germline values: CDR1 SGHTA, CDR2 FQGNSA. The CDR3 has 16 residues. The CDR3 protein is CASSLAPGGNNQPQHF. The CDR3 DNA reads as TGTGCCAGCAGCTTAGCCCCAGGGGGCAACAATCAGCCCCAGCATTTT.

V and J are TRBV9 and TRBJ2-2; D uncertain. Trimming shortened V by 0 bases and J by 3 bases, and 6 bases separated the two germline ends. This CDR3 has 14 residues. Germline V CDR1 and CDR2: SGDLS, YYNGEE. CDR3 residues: CASSVEPDTGELFF. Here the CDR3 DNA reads TGTGCCAGCAGCGTAGAGCCGGACACCGGGGAGCTGTTTTTT. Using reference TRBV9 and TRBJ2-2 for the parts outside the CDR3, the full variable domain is DSGVTQTPKHLITATGQRVTLRCSPRSGDLSVYWYQQSLDQGLQFLIQYYNGEERAKGNILERFSAQQFPDLHSELNLSSLELGDSALYFCASSVEPDTGELFFGEGSRLTVL.

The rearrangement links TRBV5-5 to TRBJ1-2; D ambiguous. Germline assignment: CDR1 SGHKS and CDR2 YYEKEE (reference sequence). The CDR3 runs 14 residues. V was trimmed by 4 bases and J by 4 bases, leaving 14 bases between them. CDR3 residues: CASSDNRVLYGYTF. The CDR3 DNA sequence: TGTGCCAGCAGCGACAACAGAGTCCTCTATGGCTACACCTTC.

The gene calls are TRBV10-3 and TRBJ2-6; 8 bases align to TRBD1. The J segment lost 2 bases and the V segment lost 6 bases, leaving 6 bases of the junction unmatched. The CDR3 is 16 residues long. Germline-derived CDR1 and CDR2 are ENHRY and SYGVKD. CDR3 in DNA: TGTGCCATCAGCCTGACACAGGGGGCTGGGGCCAACGTCCTGACTTTC. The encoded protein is CAISLTQGAGANVLTF.

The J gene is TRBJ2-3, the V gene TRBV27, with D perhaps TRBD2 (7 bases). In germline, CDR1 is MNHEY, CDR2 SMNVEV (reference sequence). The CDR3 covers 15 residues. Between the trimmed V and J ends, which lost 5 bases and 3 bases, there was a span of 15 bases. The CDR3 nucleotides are TGTGCCAGCAGTACCCGAAAGGGGGGGACAGATACGCAGTATTTT. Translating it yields CASSTRKGGTDTQYF.

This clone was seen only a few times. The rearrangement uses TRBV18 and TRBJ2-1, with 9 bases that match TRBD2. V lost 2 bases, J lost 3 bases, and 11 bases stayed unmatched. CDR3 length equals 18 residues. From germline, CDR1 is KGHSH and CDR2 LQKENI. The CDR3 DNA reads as TGTGCCAGCTCACCATCGCACGGGAGCGGGGGGAACTACAATGAGCAGTTCTTC. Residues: CASSPSHGSGGNYNEQFF.